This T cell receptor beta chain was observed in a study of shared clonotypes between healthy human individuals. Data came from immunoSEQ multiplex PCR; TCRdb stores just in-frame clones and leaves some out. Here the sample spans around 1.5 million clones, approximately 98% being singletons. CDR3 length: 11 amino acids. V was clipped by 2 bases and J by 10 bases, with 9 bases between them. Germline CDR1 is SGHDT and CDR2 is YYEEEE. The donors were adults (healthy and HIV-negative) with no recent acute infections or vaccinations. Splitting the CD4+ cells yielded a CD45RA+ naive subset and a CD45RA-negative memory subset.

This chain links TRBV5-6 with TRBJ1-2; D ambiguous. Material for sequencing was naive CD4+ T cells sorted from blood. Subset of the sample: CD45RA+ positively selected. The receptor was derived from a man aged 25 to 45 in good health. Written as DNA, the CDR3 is TGTGCCAGCAGCTTTGGCCTTTCCTACACCTTC. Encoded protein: CASSFGLSYTF.